The rows below give T cell receptor beta chains drawn from one sample of a study of read filtering for tumor transcriptome and immune sequencing. One entry per CDR3 protein results from TCRdb running MiXCR on the reads. This sample carries about 46,000 distinct CDR3 sequences, about a fifth of them seen once, and the ten largest clones take less than 45%. Sequenced material: a population of CD138-negative cells sorted from bone marrow. All receptors derive from a donor at least 40 years old with multiple myeloma. CDR3s leave out the opening cysteine and the closing phenylalanine or tryptophan.

V gene,CDR3 length,J gene,CDR3 protein
TRBV6-2/TRBV6-3,13,TRBJ2-1,ASTKRLGAGNEQF
TRBV5-1,13,TRBJ2-1,ASRLTLERNNEQF
TRBV28,16,TRBJ2-3,ASQVPVGSGRAVDTQY
TRBV12-3/TRBV12-4,10,TRBJ1-5,ASSSTRQPQH
TRBV20-1,10,TRBJ2-1,SAPDGYNEQF
TRBV12-3/TRBV12-4,11,TRBJ2-3,ASRGKSTDTQY
TRBV7-2,8,TRBJ2-1,ASSSFEQF
TRBV6-8,12,TRBJ1-1,ASSPPRGHTEAF
TRBV7-8,12,TRBJ2-3,ASSLEGYTDTQY
TRBV18,16,TRBJ2-1,ASSPRGTSGISYNEQF
TRBV18,12,TRBJ2-5,ASSLRMGKETQY
TRBV6-1,12,TRBJ2-7,ASSKLAGAYEQY
TRBV6-5,11,TRBJ1-1,ASSLQGATEAF
TRBV6-5,12,TRBJ1-2,ASSADSSQYGYT
TRBV2,12,TRBJ2-3,ASSKGQGEDTQY
TRBV20-1,12,TRBJ1-2,SAPNRLSNYGYT
TRBV7-9,13,TRBJ2-1,ASSLAGGLGDEQF
TRBV6-1,11,TRBJ1-1,AVQTQLNTEAF
TRBV7-2,15,TRBJ2-3,ASSLGVRGPADDTQY
TRBV28,11,TRBJ2-2,ASSFGVAGELF
TRBV6-2/TRBV6-3,14,TRBJ2-1,ASSSGTGGLYNEQF
TRBV19,13,TRBJ1-5,ASSILAGGGQPQH
TRBV7-2,12,TRBJ1-5,ASSWGQGAQPQH
TRBV11-2,12,TRBJ2-5,ASSSTDGEETQY
TRBV5-4,13,TRBJ2-1,ASSTGTSGTYEQF
TRBV6-2/TRBV6-3,12,TRBJ2-2,ASSRDQSTGELF
TRBV28,12,TRBJ1-1,ASSLPTGDTEAF
TRBV7-9,12,TRBJ1-1,ASSRDSPNTEAF
TRBV29-1,10,TRBJ2-7,SVHRGRQEQY
TRBV5-1,12,TRBJ1-5,ASSLGGDRQPQH
TRBV11-3,13,TRBJ2-7,ASSLVGGGSHEQY
TRBV19,12,TRBJ2-1,ASSRSHTYNEQF
TRBV5-6,13,TRBJ1-5,ASSLTGGYHQPQH
TRBV20-1,13,TRBJ2-3,SARDLTRMVDTQY
TRBV2,15,TRBJ2-6,ASRQGFWSSGANVLT
TRBV9,12,TRBJ2-2,ASSAGQNTGELF
TRBV9,12,TRBJ2-2,ASSVETVSGELF
TRBV15,13,TRBJ2-7,ATSPGLQSSYEQY
TRBV29-1,12,TRBJ2-1,SVDEWAWYNEQF
TRBV5-1,14,TRBJ1-1,ASTQGIGGGFTEAF
TRBV28,14,TRBJ2-5,ASSLERSYRQETQY
TRBV11-2,12,TRBJ2-5,ASSLVTGGETQY
TRBV19,14,TRBJ2-1,ASTPLGEGLGNEQF
TRBV6-5,13,TRBJ2-1,GSSLAGGPNNEQF
TRBV20-1,9,TRBJ2-7,SARETYEQY
TRBV6-2/TRBV6-3,12,TRBJ2-7,ASRSRDYSYEQY
TRBV5-1,13,TRBJ2-1,ASSSLAGDYNEQF
TRBV6-1,10,TRBJ2-3,ASSEYRGVLY
TRBV28,11,TRBJ2-7,ASSEDAFPEQY